This TCR beta chain stems from a study of cytomegalovirus exposure and HLA in healthy donors. Study results and limitations: Per published reports, the classifier diagnosed cytomegalovirus status with high specificity and sensitivity.

In germline, CDR1 is SEHNR, CDR2 FQNEAQ (reference sequence). This CDR3 comprises 15 residues. J gave up 15 bases and V 2 bases, and 13 bases lay outside the gene matches. A word on this clone: No antigen is known for it.

The PCR used 60 Vbeta and 13 Jbeta primers. The repertoire was sequenced with immunoSEQ multiplex PCR; TCRdb's copy has only in-frame clones and lacks some. The sample gives 100,000 to 150,000 clones, 70% to 85% of which show up once; 1.5% is in the top ten. Material: PBMCs. The sequence was collected from a female donor in good health and CMV-seronegative. The J gene is TRBJ2-1, the V gene TRBV7-9, with TRBD2 matching 10 bases. CDR3 bases: TGTGCCAGCAGCTTATGGGCAGCGGGAGGGTGGGCATGGTTCTTC. Translating gives CASSLWAAGGWAWFF.